What follows are 4 T cell receptor beta chains derived from one specimen sequenced in a study of shared clonotypes between healthy human individuals. Assay: immunoSEQ multiplex PCR; the TCRdb copy retains only in-frame clones and omits some. The profile shows about 2.4 million clones, just over 90% of them singletons. The specimen was naive CD4+ T cells sorted from blood. Subset of the sample: CD45RA+ positively selected. The receptors here all came from a man aged 18 to 29 in good health.

This clone came up a few times. Written as DNA, the CDR3 is TGTGCCAGCTCATCTCGGACTGGGGACGAGCAGTACTTC. Translated, it gives CASSSRTGDEQYF. The V call is TRBV18, the J call TRBJ2-7, with D maybe TRBD2 (5 bases). Trimming took 5 bases from V and 5 from J, leaving 13 bases between them. This CDR3 has 13 residues. Germline V gene sequence: CDR1 KGHSH, CDR2 LQKENI. The full variable domain, with the rest looked up from reference TRBV18 and TRBJ2-7, is NAGVMQNPRHLVRRRGQEARLRCSPMKGHSHVYWYRQLPEEGLKFMVYLQKENIIDESGMPKERFSAEFPKEGPSILRIQQVVRGDSAAYFCASSSRTGDEQYFGPGTRLTVT.

The CDR3, as DNA: TGTGCCAGCAGCCGGACTAGCGGGTTCGGGGAGCTGTTTTTT. It specifies CASSRTSGFGELFF. The V and J genes are TRBV7-2 and TRBJ2-2, with 11 bases fitting TRBD2. The CDR3 sequence is 14 residues long. In germline, CDR1 is SGHTA, CDR2 FQGNSA. V was pared by 5 bases and J by 7 bases, with 3 bases of the junction left unmatched.

The gene calls are TRBV28 and TRBJ2-5; 12 bases line up with TRBD2. V lost 6 bases to trimming and J lost 1 base; unmatched junction nucleotides: 3. Germline V lookup: CDR1 MDHEN, CDR2 SYDVKM. This CDR3 comprises 15 residues. The CDR3 nucleotides read TGTGCCAGCAGAGGACTAGCGGGGCCCCAAGAGACCCAGTACTTC. Its translation is CASRGLAGPQETQYF.

The rearrangement uses TRBV5-1 and TRBJ1-1; D is undetermined. Germline V CDR1 and CDR2: SGHRS, YFSETQ. The CDR3 covers 14 residues. The V and J ends lost 5 bases and 0 bases respectively, with 11 bases between them. The CDR3 spells CASSREEVNTEAFF. CDR3 nucleotides: TGCGCCAGCAGTAGGGAGGAGGTGAACACTGAAGCTTTCTTT.